These 21 T cell receptor beta chains were all obtained from the same sample, sequenced in a study of long-term antiretroviral therapy in people with HIV. The libraries were made with immunoSEQ v3.0 at survey level. Clones were read by immunoSEQ multiplex PCR, and TCRdb kept only the in-frame ones, dropping some. Among tens of thousands of clones listed, approximately 84% were seen once. The sequences come from unsorted PBMCs, collected 3.1 years after starting antiretroviral therapy. These TCRs come from a woman between 50 and 59 years old with HIV.

V gene TRBV9 combines with J gene TRBJ2-1; 7 nucleotides align to TRBD1. V lost 4 bases, J lost 0 bases, and 22 bases stayed unmatched. Germline assignment: CDR1 SGDLS and CDR2 YYNGEE. The CDR3 spans 21 residues. CDR3 DNA sequence: TGTGCCAGCAGCCCACCCCTCCGGCCAGGGGGACCCTATATCTCCTACAATGAGCAGTTCTTC. This codes for CASSPPLRPGGPYISYNEQFF. The complete variable domain, with remaining parts taken from reference TRBV9 and TRBJ2-1, reads DSGVTQTPKHLITATGQRVTLRCSPRSGDLSVYWYQQSLDQGLQFLIQYYNGEERAKGNILERFSAQQFPDLHSELNLSSLELGDSALYFCASSPPLRPGGPYISYNEQFFGPGTRLTVL.

This clone was recorded a few times. The rearrangement joins TRBV7-6 to TRBJ1-5; TRBD1 agrees at 10 bases. CDR1 and CDR2 (germline): SGHVS, FNYEAQ. CDR3 length: 15 residues. After removal of 5 bases from V and 4 bases from J, the junction contained 5 bases not matched to a gene. CDR3 sequence (DNA): TGTGCCAGCAGCCCTGGACAGGGGGTAAATCAGCCCCAGCATTTT. Amino acids: CASSPGQGVNQPQHF. Drawing the rest from reference TRBV7-6 and TRBJ1-5, the complete variable domain is GAGVSQSPRYKVTKRGQDVALRCDPISGHVSLYWYRQALGQGPEFLTYFNYEAQQDKSGLPNDRFSAERPEGSISTLTIQRTEQRDSAMYRCASSPGQGVNQPQHFGDGTRLSIL.

The rearrangement joins TRBV9 to TRBJ2-7; 8 nucleotides agree with TRBD1. J gave up 5 bases and V 0 bases, and 16 bases lay outside the gene matches. CDR1 is SGDLS and CDR2 is YYNGEE in the germline V gene. This CDR3 spans 18 amino acids. The CDR3 is CASSVGFRGTGLLHEQYV. In DNA form, the CDR3 reads TGTGCCAGCAGCGTAGGGTTTAGAGGGACAGGTCTTCTCCACGAGCAGTACGTC.

V usage is TRBV14 and J usage is TRBJ1-1; no firm D call. The length of the CDR3 is 16 residues. Looked up from germline, CDR1 is SGHDN and CDR2 is FVKESK. Deletions cut 2 bases from V and 0 bases from J, with 13 bases between. The CDR3 region has the DNA TGTGCCAGCAGCCAAATCGCACCGATTGTGAACACTGAAGCTTTCTTT. Translation gives CASSQIAPIVNTEAFF.

The chain combines TRBV19 with TRBJ1-2; D is perhaps TRBD1 (5 bases). V shed 8 bases and J shed 2 bases, with 15 bases lying between them. From germline, CDR1 is LNHDA and CDR2 SQIVND (reference sequence). CDR3 length: 14 amino acids. The CDR3 sequence is CASEEEPGNYGYTF. CDR3 nucleotides: TGTGCCAGTGAAGAGGAGCCAGGGAACTATGGCTACACCTTC.

The chain combines TRBV19 with TRBJ1-5, with D perhaps TRBD1 (5 bases). The germline V and J ends were trimmed by 8 bases and 1 base, with 18 bases remaining between them. This CDR3 spans 16 amino acids. Germline V gene data show CDR1 as LNHDA and CDR2 as SQIVND (reference sequence). Here the CDR3 DNA reads TGTGCCAGTTCAGGGAATATAATGGGGAGCAATCAGCCCCAGCATTTT. Translation: CASSGNIMGSNQPQHF.

CDR3: CASSLAISPADTQYF. For the CDR3, the DNA is TGTGCCAGCAGCTTAGCGATATCACCAGCCGATACGCAGTATTTT. The rearrangement links TRBV11-1 to TRBJ2-3; D is ambiguous. V was trimmed by 0 bases and J by 6 bases, leaving 13 bases between them. CDR1 is SGHAT, CDR2 FQDESV, per germline (reference sequence). This CDR3 contains 15 residues. Full variable domain (missing parts from reference TRBV11-1 and TRBJ2-3): EAEVAQSPRYKITEKSQAVAFWCDPISGHATLYWYRQILGQGPELLVQFQDESVVDDSQLPKDRFSAERLKGVDSTLKIQPAELGDSAMYLCASSLAISPADTQYFGPGTRLTVL.

This chain joins TRBV11-2 and TRBJ2-7, with 8 bases aligning to TRBD1. Germline V gene sequence: CDR1 SGHAT, CDR2 FQNNGV. This CDR3 contains 17 residues. V was pared by 6 bases and J by 3 bases, with 16 bases of the junction left unmatched. As DNA, the CDR3 is TGTGCCAGCAGTTCCCATACCCCGACCGGGACAGGCTACGAGCAGTACTTC. Translating it yields CASSSHTPTGTGYEQYF.

This rearrangement joins TRBV30 to TRBJ2-5, with D possibly matching TRBD1 (5 bases). The CDR3 consists of 14 residues. The V and J ends lost 0 bases and 6 bases respectively, with 14 bases between them. The germline V gene has CDR1 GTSNPN and CDR2 SVGIG (reference sequence). The CDR3 is CAWSVLAGLKTQYF. The CDR3 DNA reads as TGTGCCTGGAGTGTACTGGCAGGGTTGAAGACCCAGTACTTC.

The J gene is TRBJ1-1, the V gene TRBV19; D is unresolved. CDR1 is LNHDA and CDR2 is SQIVND in the germline V gene (reference sequence). Trimming shortened V by 1 base and J by 2 bases, and 11 bases separated the two germline ends. The CDR3 runs 15 residues. CDR3 loop: CASSIVAESNTEAFF. CDR3 coding DNA: TGTGCCAGTAGTATAGTTGCGGAGAGTAACACTGAAGCTTTCTTT.

The rearrangement links TRBV2 to TRBJ2-7; 10 bases are a match to TRBD1. The V gene's germline CDR1 is SNHLY and CDR2 FYNNEI. The CDR3 has 14 amino acids. V trimming: 4 bases; J trimming: 5 bases; junction bases outside the gene matches: 5. CDR3 residues: CASSAPGQGDEQYF. The CDR3 region has the DNA TGTGCCAGCAGTGCCCCTGGACAGGGGGACGAGCAGTACTTC. The complete variable domain, with remaining parts taken from reference TRBV2 and TRBJ2-7, reads EPEVTQTPSHQVTQMGQEVILRCVPISNHLYFYWYRQILGQKVEFLVSFYNNEISEKSEIFDDQFSVERPDGSNFTLKIRSTKLEDSAMYFCASSAPGQGDEQYFGPGTRLTVT.

This clone has a handful of counts. The gene calls are TRBV11-3 and TRBJ2-7; possibly TRBD1 for D (6 bases). This CDR3 region has 13 residues. The germline V gene has CDR1 SGHNT and CDR2 YENEEA. In nucleotides, the CDR3 is TGTGCGAGGCCCAGGACAGATCAGTACGAGCAGTACGTC. Translated, it gives CARPRTDQYEQYV.

The rearrangement links TRBV18 to TRBJ2-5, with D perhaps matching TRBD2 (6 bases). Germline-derived CDR1 and CDR2 are KGHSH and LQKENI. V lost 6 bases to trimming and J lost 2 bases, with 10 bases between them. The CDR3 consists of 13 residues. CDR3 sequence (DNA): TGTGCCAGCTCCCGGGGGAGACAAGAGACCCAGTACTTC. Its translation is CASSRGRQETQYF.

This rearrangement joins TRBV4-2 to TRBJ1-1, with TRBD1 as a possible D gene (6 bases). Per the germline V gene, CDR1 is LGHNA and CDR2 is YNFKEQ. The CDR3 runs 14 residues. Trimming removed 6 bases from V and 0 bases from J, with 11 bases in between. CDR3 in DNA: TGTGCCAGCAGTTTCGACAGGCTGAACACTGAAGCTTTCTTT. Translating gives CASSFDRLNTEAFF.

In its sample, this clone was seen a few times. This sequence joins TRBV20-1 and TRBJ1-2, with D perhaps matching TRBD1 (5 bases). The germline V gene has CDR1 DFQATT and CDR2 SNEGSKA (reference sequence). This CDR3 has 11 residues. The V end was cut by 6 bases, the J end by 8 bases, with 13 bases between. CDR3 bases: TGCAGTGCCAGGGAGGGCTGGGGCTACACCTTC. Its translation: CSAREGWGYTF.

The chain employs TRBV7-8 and TRBJ1-5, with TRBD1 matching over 10 bases. This CDR3 has 15 residues. J gave up 4 bases and V 4 bases, and 4 bases lay outside the gene matches. CDR1 is SGHVS, CDR2 FQNEAQ, per germline. CDR3 residues: CASSSGDRGNQPQHF. In DNA form, the CDR3 reads TGTGCCAGCAGCTCCGGGGACAGGGGAAATCAGCCCCAGCATTTT.

The chain recombines TRBV29-1 with TRBJ2-7; D may correspond to TRBD1 or TRBD2 (6 bases each). Trimming cost V 5 bases and J 5 bases, with 10 bases left between them. Germline V gene data show CDR1 as SQVTM and CDR2 as ANQGSEA. The CDR3 consists of 11 residues. CDR3 nucleotides: TGCAGCGTTTCCGGGGGCCACGAGCAGTACTTC. Translation: CSVSGGHEQYF.

The rearrangement uses TRBV30 and TRBJ2-7, with 9 bases lining up with TRBD2. Losses at the gene ends were 3 bases for V and 4 bases for J; bases not matched to a gene: 4. The CDR3 is 13 residues long. CDR1 GTSNPN and CDR2 SVGIG come from the germline V gene (reference sequence). The CDR3 protein is CAWSPAGGYEQYV. In DNA form, the CDR3 reads TGTGCCTGGAGCCCAGCGGGGGGTTACGAGCAGTACGTC.

The chain recombines TRBV11-2 with TRBJ2-7, with D perhaps matching TRBD1 (6 bases). Germline V gene sequence: CDR1 SGHAT, CDR2 FQNNGV. This CDR3 region has 15 residues. V was shortened by 3 bases and J by 2 bases, with 14 bases between the two germline ends. CDR3 coding DNA: TGTGCCAGCAGCTTCAATCCCAGGGGAGCCTACGAGCAGTACGTC. Protein sequence: CASSFNPRGAYEQYV.

The chain links TRBV5-1 to TRBJ2-3, with no clear D. V lost 0 bases, J lost 1 base, and 9 bases lay in between. CDR1 is SGHRS, CDR2 YFSETQ, per germline. CDR3 length: 15 amino acids. DNA for the CDR3: TGCGCCAGCAGCTTGGACTCCCGAGGCACAGATACGCAGTATTTT. Protein product: CASSLDSRGTDTQYF.

This chain joins TRBV4-1 and TRBJ2-7; the D is unclear. V was cut by 1 base and J by 0 bases, with 7 bases left in between. Germline CDR1 reads MGHRA; CDR2 reads YSYEKL. The CDR3 extends over 14 amino acids. The CDR3 region has the DNA TGCGCCAGCAGCCAAGTATCCAGCTCCTACGAGCAGTACGTC. This translates into CASSQVSSSYEQYV.